Listed here are 6 T cell receptor beta chains from one sample, sequenced in a study of shared clonotypes between healthy human individuals. Data came from immunoSEQ multiplex PCR; TCRdb stores just in-frame clones and leaves some out. The repertoire includes about half a million clones, more than 75% of them detected once, and approximately 12% sits in the top ten. The sequencing sample was made of PBMCs. The receptors were sampled from a woman in her thirties or forties in good health. Some clones in this sample may be carry-over from other donors' samples.

The chain combines TRBV7-3 with TRBJ2-5; 14 bases match TRBD2. The junction had 7 bases not matched to a gene; V was cut back by 5 bases and J by 5 bases. This CDR3 spans 16 amino acids. Germline loops: CDR1 SGHTA, CDR2 FQGTGA. The CDR3 region has the DNA TGTGCCAGCAGCCCCTCGACTAGCGGGAGGGGGGAGACCCAGTACTTC. The encoded protein is CASSPSTSGRGETQYF.

This sequence joins TRBV29-1 and TRBJ2-2; 10 nucleotides match TRBD2. The CDR3 extends over 17 amino acids. V shed 6 bases and J 5 bases; nucleotides not matched to a gene: 15. The germline gives CDR1 SQVTM, CDR2 ANQGSEA. The CDR3 region has the DNA TGCAGCGTCTACCCTTACTCGAGCGGGAGGGGGACCGGGGAGCTGTTTTTT. Protein: CSVYPYSSGRGTGELFF.

CDR3 residues: CASSLDRLESTDTQYF. The CDR3 nucleotides read TGTGCCAGCAGCTTGGATAGACTCGAGAGCACAGATACGCAGTATTTT. The chain recombines TRBV5-8 with TRBJ2-3; no definite D call. This CDR3 is 16 amino acids long. Germline CDR1 and CDR2: SGHTS and YDEGEE. The V and J ends lost 0 bases and 0 bases respectively, with 11 bases between them.

As regards this clone: This CDR3 is also generated by other DNA sequences in the sample. The J gene is TRBJ2-5, the V gene TRBV11-2; TRBD1 matches 7 bases. V shed 5 bases and J 2 bases; nucleotides not matched to a gene: 2. CDR1 and CDR2 from the germline V gene are SGHAT and FQNNGV. The CDR3 consists of 13 residues. The CDR3 spells CASSPGQQETQYF. The CDR3 DNA reads TGTGCCAGCAGCCCGGGACAGCAAGAGACCCAGTACTTC.

This chain links TRBV5-8 with TRBJ1-5, with 7 bases identical to TRBD1. Germline CDR1 SGHTS, CDR2 YDEGEE. The V gene end was trimmed by 1 base and the J gene end by 6 bases; junction bases not matched to a gene: 7. CDR3 length: 15 residues. The CDR3 sequence is CASSLFRGLGQPQHF. The CDR3 nucleotides are TGTGCCAGCAGCTTGTTTAGGGGGCTGGGTCAGCCCCAGCATTTT.

In its sample, this clone was seen a few times. The chain combines TRBV4-1 with TRBJ2-3, with 11 bases fitting TRBD2. With V trimmed by 4 bases and J by 4 bases, 10 bases remained unmatched. Per the germline V gene, CDR1 is MGHRA and CDR2 is YSYEKL. This CDR3 is built from 17 residues. The CDR3 DNA is TGCGCCAGCAGCCCTACTAGCGGGAGCGCTGATCCAGATACGCAGTATTTT. It codes for CASSPTSGSADPDTQYF.